What follows are 9 T cell receptor beta chains derived from one specimen sequenced in a study of T cells in tuberculosis. Sequencing was performed with immunoSEQ multiplex PCR; in TCRdb, only in-frame clones are kept and a portion is missing. The repertoire holds nearly 35,000 clones, with 91% as singletons. Sequencing was carried out using PBMCs. These receptors all stem from a donor between 10 and 35 years old with latent tuberculosis or without tuberculosis infection.

The gene calls are TRBV5-4 and TRBJ2-1, with a weak D call TRBD2 (6 bases). The CDR3 covers 14 residues. Germline-derived CDR1 and CDR2 are SGHNT and YYREEE (reference sequence). The V gene lost 6 bases and the J gene lost 0 bases, with 10 bases spanning the gap. CDR3 in amino acids: CASNPGSSYNEQFF. CDR3 DNA: TGTGCCAGCAACCCCGGGAGCTCCTACAATGAGCAGTTCTTC.

The genes are TRBV4-2 and TRBJ2-1; 7 bases align to TRBD2. Looked up from germline, CDR1 is LGHNA and CDR2 is YNFKEQ. The CDR3 runs 17 residues. V shed 1 base and J 6 bases; nucleotides not matched to a gene: 12. DNA of the CDR3: TGTGCCAGCAGCCAAGTTGGAGGCGGGAGCACCGGCAATGAGCAGTTCTTC. Protein: CASSQVGGGSTGNEQFF.

This chain connects TRBV2 to TRBJ1-5; D call uncertain. CDR3 size: 14 residues. Trimming took 2 bases from V and 4 from J, leaving 9 bases between them. Per germline, CDR1 SNHLY and CDR2 FYNNEI. DNA of the CDR3: TGTGCCAGCAGTGAATTAGGAGCGAATCAGCCCCAGCATTTT. Residues: CASSELGANQPQHF.

The rearrangement links TRBV7-8 to TRBJ2-2, with D perhaps matching TRBD1 (6 bases). V was clipped by 4 bases and J by 5 bases, with 11 bases between them. This CDR3 is 14 amino acids long. Germline V gene data show CDR1 as SGHVS and CDR2 as FQNEAQ. CDR3 nucleotides: TGTGCCAGCAGCTCAAACAGGGATACCGGGGAGCTGTTTTTT. Protein: CASSSNRDTGELFF.

V gene TRBV15 combines with J gene TRBJ2-1; weak D call: TRBD2 (6 bases). Germline CDR1 LNHNV, CDR2 YYDKDF (reference sequence). With 5 bases removed from V and 1 base from J, the gap between germline ends came to 18 bases. The CDR3 runs to 17 residues. CDR3 DNA: TGTGCCACCAGCGGGGGTGGACTACCGAAGTCCTACAATGAGCAGTTCTTC. This sequence encodes CATSGGGLPKSYNEQFF.

The rearrangement links TRBV5-1 to TRBJ2-7; TRBD1 might be the D (6 bases). CDR3 length: 18 amino acids. V lost 1 base, J lost 4 bases, and 24 bases lay in between. Germline V gene sequence: CDR1 SGHRS, CDR2 YFSETQ. The CDR3, as DNA: TGCGCCAGCAGCTTGTCCCCGTTTAGGCAGGGGATCAAGTACGAGCAGTACTTC. Amino acids: CASSLSPFRQGIKYEQYF.

This clone was detected once. The chain is built from TRBV9 and TRBJ2-3, with 12 bases fitting TRBD2. This CDR3 contains 17 residues. Trimming at V came to 0 bases and at J to 5 bases, leaving 7 bases not matched to a gene. Germline-derived CDR1 and CDR2 are SGDLS and YYNGEE. This CDR3 is CASSVGTSGAAGDTQYF. CDR3 nucleotide sequence: TGTGCCAGCAGCGTAGGGACTAGCGGGGCCGCGGGAGATACGCAGTATTTT.

The V gene is TRBV10-3, the J gene TRBJ2-5; 8 bases map to TRBD1. This CDR3 contains 17 residues. The J segment lost 5 bases and the V segment lost 0 bases, leaving 11 bases of the junction unmatched. The germline gives CDR1 ENHRY, CDR2 SYGVKD. Written as DNA, the CDR3 is TGTGCCATCAGTGAGTCACAAAGGACAGGGCCAGGGGAGACCCAGTACTTC. Protein product: CAISESQRTGPGETQYF.

The chain is built from TRBV2 and TRBJ2-2; D gene uncertain. The CDR3 runs 15 residues. Trimming removed 4 bases from V and 0 bases from J, with 9 bases in between. Germline CDR1 SNHLY, CDR2 FYNNEI. The CDR3 sequence: CASSVEHPNTGELFF. CDR3 nucleotide sequence: TGTGCCAGCAGTGTCGAACATCCGAACACCGGGGAGCTGTTTTTT. The full variable domain, completed using reference TRBV2 and TRBJ2-2, is EPEVTQTPSHQVTQMGQEVILRCVPISNHLYFYWYRQILGQKVEFLVSFYNNEISEKSEIFDDQFSVERPDGSNFTLKIRSTKLEDSAMYFCASSVEHPNTGELFFGEGSRLTVL.